This T cell receptor (beta chain) was found in a study of B cell selection in AIRE deficiency (dated 2019 in TCRdb). Regarding the complete study: A comparison of TCRbeta repertoires of sorted blood CD4+ conventional T cells and regulatory T cells was made between AIRE-deficient patients and healthy controls. The TCR-sequenced cohort comprised roughly 5 AIRE-deficient APECED patients and roughly 5 healthy control donors. What the work shows at the level of the full study, not this receptor alone: Among under 4,500 shared Treg TCRbeta sequences, about 31% were found to be shared only among healthy donors and about 9% only among patients, suggesting that Treg selection is less efficient in the absence of AIRE. Shared Treg sequences had shorter CDR3s, reflecting a bias toward rearrangements with few non-templated nucleotide insertions. About a third of the Treg TCRbeta sequences shared among healthy donors were found in patient Tconv cells, which suggests that Treg-biased clones were diverted into the Tconv compartment. Only TCRbeta chains were sequenced, and about 40% of the Treg sequences shared among healthy donors were also detected in healthy Tconv cells, possibly owing to differing TCRalpha chains. In terms of TCRBV gene usage, CDR3 length and TCR diversity, Tconv and Treg cells from AIRE-deficient patients looked similar to Tconv and Treg cells from healthy donors.

Points on this clone: What this receptor recognizes is not known. One base away there is no much larger clone; base qualities are not given.

CDR1 and CDR2 (MNHNY, SVGAGI) derive from the germline V gene (reference sequence). At the junction V is shortened by 0 bases and J by 1 base, with 9 bases in between. The CDR3 runs 15 residues from the cysteine to the phenylalanine. Only the CDR3 region is kept as DNA, spanning 45 bases read in frame from base 1. For sorting, conventional CD4 T cells were defined as CD4+CD127+ cells. AIRE-deficient patients had APECED syndrome. Tconv and Treg cells for TCRbeta sequencing were sorted on a FACSAria flow cytometer. The sorted cells were collected in 5-ml round-bottom polystyrene tubes, and the dry cell pellets were frozen at -80 degrees C prior to sequencing. The immunoSEQ platform was used to sequence the TCRbeta chains. The study's processing was this. Roughly 9.9x10^4 distinct in-frame TCRbeta sequences from patients and just over 1.3x10^5 from healthy donors were obtained from pooled conventional T cell repertoires. Treg TCRbeta sequences found in two or more individuals were defined as public, and these public Treg TCRbeta sequences were then searched for in Tconv repertoires. Differences between groups were assessed by Mann-Whitney U tests with Bonferroni-Dunn correction in GraphPad Prism 7.03. What TCRdb holds here is the immuneACCESS table cut down to in-frame rearrangements. Part of the clones is not present; checked against another copy, under half of the missing clones reflect an unresolved V gene, and the others are unexplained. The V and J calls and clone size come from that table; D and trimming were worked out from the DNA. The sample has 22,000 or so clones on record, about 96% of them singletons. The ten top clones hold approximately 0.31% of the sample.

This clonotype originated in a human donor with AIRE deficiency. In this chain, TRBV6-6 is recombined with TRBJ1-1, with the identity of the D gene unclear. Sequenced input: conventional CD4+ T cells sorted from PBMCs. At the DNA level, the sequence is TGTGCCAGCAGTTACTCGAGCCAGGCGAACACTGAAGCTTTCTTT. Translation gives CASSYSSQANTEAFF.